This note documents a single T cell receptor (beta chain) sequence. Its target is not known. Assay execution took place at the deep level. Using immunoSEQ multiplex PCR, the repertoire was profiled, and TCRdb retains in-frame clones only, with some absent. The sample holds approximately 2,000,000 clones, around 93% seen once. This sample was included in a study of shared clonotypes between healthy human individuals. Only CD45RO-negative cells positively selected for CCR7 counted as naive CD8 cells, so terminally differentiated effector memory CD45RA+ cells were excluded. Study-wide results and caveats: Non-shared clonotypes had lower generation probabilities than those shared by all four donors. Sampling was confined to blood; repertoires within tissues likely differ.

CDR3 length: 15 residues. V trimming: 5 bases; J trimming: 2 bases; junction bases outside the gene matches: 8. From germline, CDR1 is SGHVS and CDR2 FNYEAQ. The specimen sequenced was naive CD8+ T cells from PBMCs. The source of this sequence is a young man in good health. Some clones in this sample may be carry-over from other donors' samples. This chain links TRBV7-6 with TRBJ2-5; 7 bases agree with TRBD1. The CDR3 here is CASSKLDRPQETQYF. DNA for the CDR3: TGTGCCAGCAGCAAGTTGGACAGGCCGCAAGAGACCCAGTACTTC.